The 15 T cell receptor beta chains below come from one sample, sequenced in a study of blood T cell repertoires in COVID-19. The assay was immunoSEQ multiplex PCR, and TCRdb's table has in-frame clones only and misses some. The sample records 180,000 or so clones, approximately 90% being singletons. The sequenced sample consisted of peripheral blood. Every receptor here comes from a woman aged 80 or older in a cohort sampled during active or convalescent COVID-19.

This chain joins TRBV27 and TRBJ1-2, with D perhaps matching TRBD1 (5 bases). The CDR3 is 13 amino acids. Looked up from germline, CDR1 is MNHEY and CDR2 is SMNVEV (reference sequence). The V end lost 6 bases, the J end lost 2 bases, and 10 bases lay between the germline ends. CDR3 residues: CASRGLLNYGYTF. DNA for the CDR3: TGTGCCAGCAGGGGACTCTTGAACTATGGCTACACCTTC.

The CDR3 here is CASSIEGNYGYTF. The CDR3 bases are TGTGCCAGCAGCATAGAGGGTAACTATGGCTACACCTTC. The chain recombines TRBV5-5 with TRBJ1-2; D remains unclear. This CDR3 has 13 amino acids. Germline-derived CDR1 and CDR2 are SGHKS and YYEKEE (reference sequence). The V gene lost 4 bases and the J gene lost 1 base, with 8 bases spanning the gap.

As DNA, the CDR3 is TGTGCCAGCAGTGAACAGACAGATACGCAGTATTTT. This codes for CASSEQTDTQYF. The chain carries TRBV6-1 and TRBJ2-3, with unresolved D. The germline gives CDR1 MNHNS, CDR2 SASEGT. The CDR3 totals 12 residues. Trimming shortened V by 2 bases and J by 3 bases, and 3 bases separated the two germline ends.

The rearrangement joins TRBV18 to TRBJ1-3; D remains ambiguous. The germline gives CDR1 KGHSH, CDR2 LQKENI. The V gene lost 6 bases and the J gene lost 0 bases, with 15 bases spanning the gap. This CDR3 is 16 amino acids long. CDR3 sequence reads: CASSTVPGFSGNTIYF. CDR3 coding DNA: TGTGCCAGCTCCACCGTCCCGGGATTCTCTGGAAACACCATATATTTT.

The chain is built from TRBV29-1 and TRBJ2-5; D is undetermined. Germline V lookup: CDR1 SQVTM, CDR2 ANQGSEA. The CDR3 sequence is 12 residues long. The V end lost 5 bases, the J end lost 4 bases, and 11 bases lay between the germline ends. CDR3 coding DNA: TGCAGCGTTAGTAGAGGCCGAGAGACCCAGTACTTC. It yields the protein CSVSRGRETQYF.

This sequence joins TRBV5-6 and TRBJ2-7, with 8 bases aligning to TRBD1. The V gene's germline CDR1 is SGHDT and CDR2 YYEEEE. Germline trimming cut 3 bases from V and 6 bases from J; bases unmatched to any gene: 5. This CDR3 spans 13 amino acids. The CDR3 is CASSSWTGLEQYF. The CDR3 DNA reads TGTGCCAGCAGCTCCTGGACAGGGCTCGAGCAGTACTTC.

The chain carries TRBV3-1 (or the pseudogene TRBV3-2) and TRBJ2-7, with a weak D call TRBD1 (6 bases). V was clipped by 5 bases and J by 6 bases, with 20 bases between them. CDR3 length: 15 amino acids. Germline-derived CDR1 and CDR2 are LGHDT and YNNKEL (reference sequence). The DNA for the CDR3 is TGTGCCAGCAGCGTCAATCCCCAGGGGACGAGCGAGCAGTACTTC. Translating it yields CASSVNPQGTSEQYF.

V is TRBV23-1 and J is TRBJ2-1, with a tentative D call TRBD1 (6 bases). TRBV23-1 is an ORF, with its function uncertain. The CDR3 has 19 amino acids. V was shortened by 4 bases and J by 6 bases, with 28 bases between the two germline ends. CDR3 sequence: CASSLNADSSPEWINEQFF. The CDR3, as DNA: TGCGCCAGCAGTCTTAATGCGGACAGTAGCCCCGAGTGGATCAATGAGCAGTTCTTC.

V is TRBV15 and J is TRBJ2-5; D may be TRBD2 (6 bases). V lost 1 base, J lost 3 bases, and 9 bases lay in between. The CDR3 has 14 amino acids. Germline loops: CDR1 LNHNV, CDR2 YYDKDF (reference sequence). CDR3 nucleotide sequence: TGTGCCACCAGCAGAGGGGAGGAAGAAGAGACCCAGTACTTC. Translating gives CATSRGEEEETQYF.

The J gene is TRBJ1-1, the V gene TRBV25-1, with D tentatively TRBD1 (5 bases). The germline gives CDR1 MGHDK, CDR2 SYGVNS. V was shortened by 0 bases and J by 0 bases, with 11 bases between the two germline ends. The CDR3 runs to 16 residues. The CDR3 nucleotides are TGTGCCAGCAGTGAATATGGACATTCGGTGAACACTGAAGCTTTCTTT. Translating gives CASSEYGHSVNTEAFF.

The chain has TRBV19 and TRBJ1-2; the D is unclear. Trimming took 7 bases from V and 8 from J, leaving 17 bases between them. CDR1 is LNHDA and CDR2 is SQIVND in the germline V gene (reference sequence). CDR3 length equals 13 residues. The CDR3 loop is CASMGWAREGYTF. Written as DNA, the CDR3 is TGTGCCAGTATGGGGTGGGCCCGGGAAGGCTACACCTTC.

The J gene is TRBJ2-7, the V gene TRBV10-1; tentative D call: TRBD1 (5 bases). Germline CDR1 WNHNN, CDR2 SYGVQD (reference sequence). The CDR3 extends over 13 amino acids. The V and J ends lost 4 bases and 3 bases respectively, with 10 bases between them. CDR3 sequence (DNA): TGCGCCAGCAGTGGGCAGGGTGGCTACGAGCAGTACTTC. Translated: CASSGQGGYEQYF.

In its sample, this clone was seen a few times. This chain joins TRBV19 and TRBJ2-5, with TRBD1 matching 8 bases. Looked up from germline, CDR1 is LNHDA and CDR2 is SQIVND (reference sequence). V was pared by 5 bases and J by 5 bases, with 22 bases of the junction left unmatched. The CDR3 consists of 19 residues. The CDR3 region has the DNA TGTGCCAGTAGTCCCAGGGGGACAGGTATCTTTTCCCAGGGGGAGACCCAGTACTTC. Its protein product is CASSPRGTGIFSQGETQYF.

The gene calls are TRBV19 and TRBJ1-6; 7 nucleotides line up with TRBD1. The CDR3 covers 15 residues. Germline trimming cut 8 bases from V and 7 bases from J; bases unmatched to any gene: 11. CDR1 and CDR2 (germline): LNHDA, SQIVND (reference sequence). The CDR3 nucleotides are TGTGCCAGTTCCCAGGGGGGTACGAGGAATTCACCCCTCCACTTT. Translated, it gives CASSQGGTRNSPLHF.

The chain uses TRBV5-6 and TRBJ2-3; 7 bases line up with TRBD2. This CDR3 is built from 15 residues. Germline V lookup: CDR1 SGHDT, CDR2 YYEEEE. Germline trimming cut 1 base from V and 2 bases from J; bases unmatched to any gene: 4. CDR3 in amino acids: CASSLLAVITDTQYF. CDR3 bases: TGTGCCAGCAGCTTGCTAGCGGTTATCACAGATACGCAGTATTTT.